This entry features one T cell receptor (beta chain) sequence. Original handling: How many nucleated cells were present was estimated from reference gene primer amplification. This table comes from immunoSEQ multiplex PCR, and its TCRdb copy is limited to in-frame clones, with some not included. Clone size and V and J calls were adopted from that table, with D and trimming inferred from the DNA. The table lists fewer than 250,000 clones, 80% to 90% of them singletons. In terms of age and location, participants ranged from roughly 18 to 90 years and lived in roughly 22 US areas. Self-reported history from a screening survey and questionnaire set each donor's cohort. Germline V gives CDR1 MNHNY, CDR2 SVGAGI (reference sequence). The CDR3 sequence is 15 residues long. V was cut by 4 bases and J by 0 bases, with 10 bases left in between. This sample was taken from a study of blood T cell repertoires in COVID-19. Across the study: Sites in the United States, Italy and Spain provided acute and convalescent COVID-19 samples.

The V call is TRBV6-6, the J call TRBJ1-5, with D tentatively TRBD1 (6 bases). This sequence originates from a woman in her twenties or thirties with acute COVID-19. The specimen was PBMCs or T cells enriched from blood (not recorded which). The CDR3 loop reads CASSLRTDSNQPQHF. The CDR3 nucleotides are TGTGCCAGCAGTTTGAGGACAGATAGCAATCAGCCCCAGCATTTT.